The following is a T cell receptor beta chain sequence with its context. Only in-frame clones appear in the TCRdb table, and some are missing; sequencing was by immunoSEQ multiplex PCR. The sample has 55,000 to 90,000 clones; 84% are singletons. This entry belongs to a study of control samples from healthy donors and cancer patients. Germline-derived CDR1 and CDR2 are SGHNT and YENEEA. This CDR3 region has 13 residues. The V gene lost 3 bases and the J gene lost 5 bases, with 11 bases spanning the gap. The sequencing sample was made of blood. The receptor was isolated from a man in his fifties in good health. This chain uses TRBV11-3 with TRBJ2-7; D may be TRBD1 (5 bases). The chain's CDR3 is CASSLAQGDEQYF. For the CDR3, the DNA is TGTGCCAGCAGCTTGGCTCAAGGGGACGAGCAGTACTTC.